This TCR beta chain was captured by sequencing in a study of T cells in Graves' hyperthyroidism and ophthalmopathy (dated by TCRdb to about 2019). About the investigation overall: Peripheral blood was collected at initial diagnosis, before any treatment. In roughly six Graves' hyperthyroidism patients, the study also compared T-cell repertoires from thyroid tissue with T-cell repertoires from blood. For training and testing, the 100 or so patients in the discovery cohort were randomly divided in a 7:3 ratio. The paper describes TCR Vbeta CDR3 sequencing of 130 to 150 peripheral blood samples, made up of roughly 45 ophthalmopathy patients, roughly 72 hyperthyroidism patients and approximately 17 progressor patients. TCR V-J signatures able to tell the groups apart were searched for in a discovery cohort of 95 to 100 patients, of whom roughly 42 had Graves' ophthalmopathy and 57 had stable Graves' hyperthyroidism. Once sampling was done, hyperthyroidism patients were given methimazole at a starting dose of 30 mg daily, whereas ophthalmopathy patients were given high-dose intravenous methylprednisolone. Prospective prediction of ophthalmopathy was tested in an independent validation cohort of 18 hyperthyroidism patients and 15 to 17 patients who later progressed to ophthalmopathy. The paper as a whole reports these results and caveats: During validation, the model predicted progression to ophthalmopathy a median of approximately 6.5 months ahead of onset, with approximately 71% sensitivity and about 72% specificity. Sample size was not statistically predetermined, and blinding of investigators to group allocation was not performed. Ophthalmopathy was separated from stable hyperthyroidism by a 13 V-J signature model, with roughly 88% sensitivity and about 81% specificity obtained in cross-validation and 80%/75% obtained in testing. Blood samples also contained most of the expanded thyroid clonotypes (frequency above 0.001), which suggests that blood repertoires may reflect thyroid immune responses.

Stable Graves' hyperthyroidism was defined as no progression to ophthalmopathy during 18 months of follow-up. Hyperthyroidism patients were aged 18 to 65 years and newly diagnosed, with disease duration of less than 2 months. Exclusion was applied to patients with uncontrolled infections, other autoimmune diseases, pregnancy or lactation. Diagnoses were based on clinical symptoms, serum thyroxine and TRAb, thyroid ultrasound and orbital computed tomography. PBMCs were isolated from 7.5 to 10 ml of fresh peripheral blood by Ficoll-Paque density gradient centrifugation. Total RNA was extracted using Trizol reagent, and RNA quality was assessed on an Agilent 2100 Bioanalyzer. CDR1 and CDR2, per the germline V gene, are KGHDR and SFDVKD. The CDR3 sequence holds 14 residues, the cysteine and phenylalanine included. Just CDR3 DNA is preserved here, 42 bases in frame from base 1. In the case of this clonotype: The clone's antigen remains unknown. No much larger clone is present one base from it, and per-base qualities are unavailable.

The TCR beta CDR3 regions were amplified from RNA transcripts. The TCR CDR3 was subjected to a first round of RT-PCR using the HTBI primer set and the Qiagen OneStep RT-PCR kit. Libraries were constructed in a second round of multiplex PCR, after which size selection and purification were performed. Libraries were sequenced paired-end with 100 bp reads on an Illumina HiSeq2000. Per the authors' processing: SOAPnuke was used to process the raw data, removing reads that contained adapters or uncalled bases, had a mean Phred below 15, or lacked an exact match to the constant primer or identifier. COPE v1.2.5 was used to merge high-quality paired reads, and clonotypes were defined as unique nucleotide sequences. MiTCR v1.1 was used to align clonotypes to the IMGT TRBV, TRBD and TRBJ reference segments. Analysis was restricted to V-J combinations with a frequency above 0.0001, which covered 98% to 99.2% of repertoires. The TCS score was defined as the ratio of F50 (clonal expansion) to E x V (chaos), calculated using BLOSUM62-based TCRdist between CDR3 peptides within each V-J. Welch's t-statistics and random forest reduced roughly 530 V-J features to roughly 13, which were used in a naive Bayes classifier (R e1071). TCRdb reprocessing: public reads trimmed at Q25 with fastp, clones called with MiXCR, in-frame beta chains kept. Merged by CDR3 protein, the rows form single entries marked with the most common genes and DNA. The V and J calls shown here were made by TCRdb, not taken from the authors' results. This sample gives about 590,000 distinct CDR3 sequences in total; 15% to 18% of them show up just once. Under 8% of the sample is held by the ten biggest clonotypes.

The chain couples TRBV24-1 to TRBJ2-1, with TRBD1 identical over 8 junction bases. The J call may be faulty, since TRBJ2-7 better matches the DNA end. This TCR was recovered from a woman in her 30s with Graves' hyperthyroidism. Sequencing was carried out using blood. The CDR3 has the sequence CATSDSQGDNEQYF. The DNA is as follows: TGTGCCACCAGTGATTCACAGGGGGACAATGAGCAGTACTTC.